This TCR beta chain was sequenced during a study of T cell responses to AZD1222 COVID-19 vaccine. Of note for this clone: Its matching antigen is unknown.

Findings of the study overall: Scientists sampled the repertoires only once the peak T cell response had passed. Recipients of AZD1222 seropositive at baseline numbered only 6 or 7. Of spike-specific TCRs, nearly half reportedly target regions left unmutated in variants.

Trimming took off 4 bases at V and 0 bases at J, with 17 bases between the two ends. The length of the CDR3 is 17 residues. CDR1 is SGHRS and CDR2 is YFSETQ in the germline V gene. Sequencing was performed with immunoSEQ multiplex PCR; in TCRdb, only in-frame clones are kept and a portion is missing. Found here are 150,000 to 200,000 clones, 90% to 95% of them singletons; the top ten hold about 1.7%. This rearrangement joins TRBV5-1 to TRBJ1-3; D unclear. Sequencing was performed on peripheral blood, taken 28 days after the second AZD1222 dose. The receptor was isolated from an adult who received the AZD1222 COVID-19 vaccine. The CDR3 DNA reads TGCGCCAGCAGCGCGGGCTTAATTGGAAGCTCTGGAAACACCATATATTTT. Protein product: CASSAGLIGSSGNTIYF.